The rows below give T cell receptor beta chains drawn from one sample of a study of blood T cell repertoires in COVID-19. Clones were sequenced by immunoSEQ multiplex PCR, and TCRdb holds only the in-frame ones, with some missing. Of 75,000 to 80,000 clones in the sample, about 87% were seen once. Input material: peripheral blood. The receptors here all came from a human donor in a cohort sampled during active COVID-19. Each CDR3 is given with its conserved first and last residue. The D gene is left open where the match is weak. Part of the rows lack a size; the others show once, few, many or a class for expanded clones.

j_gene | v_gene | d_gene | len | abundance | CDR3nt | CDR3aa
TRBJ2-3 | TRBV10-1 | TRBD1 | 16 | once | TGCGCCAGCAGTGAAGGACTCGGACAGGGCACAGATACGCAGTATTTT | CASSEGLGQGTDTQYF
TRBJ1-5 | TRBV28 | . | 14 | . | TGTGCCAGCAGTTTAGGGACACCTAATCAGCCCCAGCATTTT | CASSLGTPNQPQHF
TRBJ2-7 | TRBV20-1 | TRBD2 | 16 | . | TGCAGTGCTAGTGGTGCTAGCGGGAGGAGCCGGGACGAGCAGTACTTC | CSASGASGRSRDEQYF
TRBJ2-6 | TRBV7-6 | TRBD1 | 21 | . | TGTGCCAGCAGCCCAACGAATTTGAGGGGGCCCAGGAGCTCTGGGGCCAACGTCCTGACTTTC | CASSPTNLRGPRSSGANVLTF
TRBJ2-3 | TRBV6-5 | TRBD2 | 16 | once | TGTGCCAGCAGTTACCGGGACTATACTAGCCCAGATACGCAGTATTTT | CASSYRDYTSPDTQYF
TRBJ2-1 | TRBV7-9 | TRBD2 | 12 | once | TGTGCCAGCAGCTTATTAGGGGGACTAGTCTTCTTC | CASSLLGGLVFF
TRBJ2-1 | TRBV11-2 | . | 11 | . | TGTGCCAGCAGCCGTTTAAATGAGCAGTTCTTC | CASSRLNEQFF
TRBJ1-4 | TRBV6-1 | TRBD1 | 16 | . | TGTGCCAGCAGTGAAGCTCTGGGACAGTCTAATGAAAAACTGTTTTTT | CASSEALGQSNEKLFF
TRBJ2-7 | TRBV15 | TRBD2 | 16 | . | TGTGCCACCAGCAGACTCGGGACTAGCGGGAGGAACGAGCAGTACTTC | CATSRLGTSGRNEQYF
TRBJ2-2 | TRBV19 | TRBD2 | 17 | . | TGTGCCAGTAGCTCTCCTCGGGGGGGGCGCCTCACCGGGGAGCTGTTTTTT | CASSSPRGGRLTGELFF
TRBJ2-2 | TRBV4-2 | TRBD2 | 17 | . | TGTGCCAGCAGCACCCCTAGCGGGAGGGCGACCACCGGGGAGCTGTTTTTT | CASSTPSGRATTGELFF
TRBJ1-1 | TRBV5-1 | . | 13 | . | TGCGCCAGCAGCTTGGTAGAGGGAGCACAAGCTTTCTTT | CASSLVEGAQAFF
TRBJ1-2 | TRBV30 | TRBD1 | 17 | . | TGTGCCTGGACTGGTCGTAGGGGGCTCAATTCCCCTTATGGCTACACCTTC | CAWTGRRGLNSPYGYTF
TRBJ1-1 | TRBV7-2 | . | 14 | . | TGTGCCAGCAGCCAATCGGGGGGGGGAACTGAAGCTTTCTTT | CASSQSGGGTEAFF
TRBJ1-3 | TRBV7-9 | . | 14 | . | TGTGCCAGCAGCTTGCGGAATGGGGGAAACACCATATATTTT | CASSLRNGGNTIYF
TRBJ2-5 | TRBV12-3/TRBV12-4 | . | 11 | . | TGTGCCAGCAGCCGGCAAGAGACCCAGTACTTC | CASSRQETQYF
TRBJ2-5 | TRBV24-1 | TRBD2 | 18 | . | TGTGCCACCAGTGAACACCCTCCTAGCGGGAGGGTCCAAGAGACCCAGTACTTC | CATSEHPPSGRVQETQYF
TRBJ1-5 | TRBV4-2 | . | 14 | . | TGTGCCAGCAGCCAAGGGCCGGGGTGGCAGCCCCAGCATTTT | CASSQGPGWQPQHF
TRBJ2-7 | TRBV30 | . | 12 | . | TGTGCCTGGGGGGCCACCATCTACGAGCAGTACTTC | CAWGATIYEQYF
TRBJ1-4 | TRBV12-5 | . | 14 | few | TGTGCTAGTGGTTTGGGCCGACAGCGTGAAAAACTGTTTTTT | CASGLGRQREKLFF
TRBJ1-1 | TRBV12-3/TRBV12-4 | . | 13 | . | TGTGCCAGCAGTTTCAGGGGGAACACTGAAGCTTTCTTT | CASSFRGNTEAFF
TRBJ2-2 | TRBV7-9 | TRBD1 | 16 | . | TGTGCCAGCAGCCCTCCGGGACAGTTCAGAACCGGGGAGCTGTTTTTT | CASSPPGQFRTGELFF
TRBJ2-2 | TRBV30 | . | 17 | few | TGTGCCTGGAGTGTAATGCTCACGACTAAGAACACCGGGGAGCTGTTTTTT | CAWSVMLTTKNTGELFF
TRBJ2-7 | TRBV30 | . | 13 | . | TGTGCCTGGACGACATCGACAACTCTACGGCAGTACTTC | CAWTTSTTLRQYF
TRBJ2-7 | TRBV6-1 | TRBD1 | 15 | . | TGTGCCAGCAGTGAATGGGACAGGGTTCTCGACGAGCAGTACTTC | CASSEWDRVLDEQYF
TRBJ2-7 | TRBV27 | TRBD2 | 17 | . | TGTGCCAGCAGTTCCCGGACTAGCGGGGCCCCTAGGAACGAGCAGTACTTC | CASSSRTSGAPRNEQYF
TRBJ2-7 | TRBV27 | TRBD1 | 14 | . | TGTGCCAGCAGTTTGGGACAGGGCCCCTACGAGCAGTACTTC | CASSLGQGPYEQYF
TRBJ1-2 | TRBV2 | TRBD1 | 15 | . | TGTGCCAGCAGTGAAAGGCAGGGGGCGGTTTTGAACTACACCTTC | CASSERQGAVLNYTF
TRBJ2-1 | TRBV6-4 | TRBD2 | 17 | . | TGTGCCAGCAGCTCCTTAGCGGGCTCCAGCTCCTACAATGAGCAGTTCTTC | CASSSLAGSSSYNEQFF
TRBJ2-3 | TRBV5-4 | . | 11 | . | TGTGCCAGCAGCGGGGGAGGCACGCAGTATTTT | CASSGGGTQYF
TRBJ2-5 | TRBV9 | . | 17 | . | TGTGCCAGCAGCGTAGTCGGCCAGGGCCCCATAGGAGAGACCCAGTACTTC | CASSVVGQGPIGETQYF
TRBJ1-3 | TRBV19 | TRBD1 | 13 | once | TGTGCCAGTGAAGACAGGGCTGGAAACACCATATATTTT | CASEDRAGNTIYF
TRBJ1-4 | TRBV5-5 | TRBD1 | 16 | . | TGTGCCAGCAGCTTCTTGTTGGGACAGTCAAATGAAAAACTGTTTTTT | CASSFLLGQSNEKLFF
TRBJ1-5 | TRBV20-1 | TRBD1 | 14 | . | TGCAGTGCCAGTTGGACAGGTAGCAATCAGCCCCAGCATTTT | CSASWTGSNQPQHF
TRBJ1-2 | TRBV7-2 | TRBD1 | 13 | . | TGTGCCAGCAGCCCGACAGGGCGCTATGGCTACACCTTC | CASSPTGRYGYTF
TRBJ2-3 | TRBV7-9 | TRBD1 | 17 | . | TGTGCCAGCAGCCAACCGAGACAGGGGGGCAACACAGATACGCAGTATTTT | CASSQPRQGGNTDTQYF
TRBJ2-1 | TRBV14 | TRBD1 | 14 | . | TGTGCCAGCAGAGGGACAGGGTGGGCAAATGAGCAGTTCTTC | CASRGTGWANEQFF
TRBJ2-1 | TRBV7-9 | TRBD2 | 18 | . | TGTGCCAGCAGCCGTCTTTGGGGCGGGGGGGCCAATTACAATGAGCAGTTCTTC | CASSRLWGGGANYNEQFF
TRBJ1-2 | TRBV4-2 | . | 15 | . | TGTGCCAGCAGCCAAGAACCTGGTACAGGCTATGGCTACACCTTC | CASSQEPGTGYGYTF
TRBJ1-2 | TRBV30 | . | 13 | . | TGTGCCTGGAGGGAGGGCAGAGGCTATGGCTACACCTTC | CAWREGRGYGYTF
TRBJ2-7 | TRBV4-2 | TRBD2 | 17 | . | TGTGCCAGCAGCCAGGAACACCAAATAGCGGGGTACTACGAGCAGTACTTC | CASSQEHQIAGYYEQYF
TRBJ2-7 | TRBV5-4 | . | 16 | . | TGTGCCAGCAGCGCGCGGGCCCAGACAGGTGCCTACGAGCAGTACTTC | CASSARAQTGAYEQYF
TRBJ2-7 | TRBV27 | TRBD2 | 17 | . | TGTGCCAGCAGTTTATCGTTCGGACTAGCGGGAGCAGGTGAGCAGTACTTC | CASSLSFGLAGAGEQYF
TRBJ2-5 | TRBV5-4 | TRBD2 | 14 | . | TGTGCCAGCAGCCCTGGGACTAGCTATGAGACCCAGTACTTC | CASSPGTSYETQYF
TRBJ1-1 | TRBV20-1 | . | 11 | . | TGCAGTGCTATACCGGTACCAGAAGCTTTCTTT | CSAIPVPEAFF
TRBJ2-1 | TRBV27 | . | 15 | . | TGTGCCAGCAGTTTAACGGGAAGCTCCTACAATGAGCAGTTCTTC | CASSLTGSSYNEQFF
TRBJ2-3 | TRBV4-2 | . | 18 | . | TGTGCCAGCAGCCAAGATCTTTTAGGAGGGGGGGCGGGAGATACGCAGTATTTT | CASSQDLLGGGAGDTQYF
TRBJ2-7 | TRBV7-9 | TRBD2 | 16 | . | TGTGCCAGCAGCCTTAGCGGAGCGGGGGGCTCATACGAGCAGTACTTC | CASSLSGAGGSYEQYF
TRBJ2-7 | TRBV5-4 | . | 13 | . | TGTGCCAGCAAGGGTTCGACGGGGTACGAGCAGTACTTC | CASKGSTGYEQYF
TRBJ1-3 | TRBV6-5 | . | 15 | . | TGTGCCAGCGGGGGCTTGAGCTCACTTGGAAACACCATATATTTT | CASGGLSSLGNTIYF
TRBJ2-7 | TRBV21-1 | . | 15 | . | TGTGCCAGCAGGTTCCCGGGACTAGCGCTGAAGGAGCAGTACTTC | CASRFPGLALKEQYF
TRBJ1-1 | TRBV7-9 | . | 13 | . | TGTGCCAGCAGCTTGTCCAGGAACACTGAAGCTTTCTTT | CASSLSRNTEAFF
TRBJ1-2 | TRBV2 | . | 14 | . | TGTGCCAGCAGTGCAACAGGGACTAACTATGGCTACACCTTC | CASSATGTNYGYTF
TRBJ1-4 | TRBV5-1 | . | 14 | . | TGCGCCAGCAGCTTGGCAGGAAACAATGAAAAACTGTTTTTT | CASSLAGNNEKLFF
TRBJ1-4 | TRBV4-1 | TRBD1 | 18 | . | TGCGCCAGCAGCTCACAGGGGCAGGGGAGCACGTCTAATGAAAAACTGTTTTTT | CASSSQGQGSTSNEKLFF
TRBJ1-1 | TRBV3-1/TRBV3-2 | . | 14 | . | TGTGCCAGCACCGCGGCGAGCGAGTCCACTGAAGCTTTCTTT | CASTAASESTEAFF
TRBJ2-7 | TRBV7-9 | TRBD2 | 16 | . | TGTGCCAGCAGCCCAGCGAGGACTAGCGGCTCCTACGAGCAGTACTTC | CASSPARTSGSYEQYF